The 12 T cell receptor beta chains in this list originate from one sample, sequenced in a study of Ad26.COV2.S vaccination and SARS-CoV-2 variants. Sequencing used immunoSEQ multiplex PCR; TCRdb keeps in-frame clones, though not all of them. The sample lists fewer than 400,000 clones, about 89% occurring once. The treatment is: some 20 received Ad26.COV2.S at low or high dose, single or two shots; roughly 5 received placebo; per-sample allocation not given. It was on day 63 after the first vaccine or placebo injection that samples were taken. Sequenced material: peripheral blood, taken in a trial of Ad26.COV2.S vaccine versus placebo. The receptors here all came from a person aged 18-60 years who received the Ad26.COV2.S COVID-19 vaccine or a placebo.

CDR3 region: CASSYSIGGNNQPQHF. The CDR3 DNA reads TGTGCCAGCAGTTACTCGATTGGAGGGAACAATCAGCCCCAGCATTTT. The chain uses TRBV6-2 or TRBV6-3 and TRBJ1-5; D gene uncertain. Germline lookup yields CDR1 MNHEY and CDR2 SVGEGT. The V end was cut by 0 bases, the J end by 3 bases, with 12 bases between. CDR3 length: 16 amino acids.

V is TRBV12-3 or TRBV12-4 and J is TRBJ2-2; D gene ambiguous. Trimming cost V 10 bases and J 5 bases, with 11 bases left between them. This CDR3 is built from 12 residues. CDR3 in amino acids: CAIPLGTGELFF. The CDR3 DNA follows: TGTGCCATCCCTCTTGGGACCGGGGAGCTGTTTTTT.

The gene calls are TRBV18 and TRBJ2-7; D possibly matches TRBD1 or TRBD2 (5 bases each). V lost 3 bases to trimming and J lost 1 base, with 16 bases between them. CDR1 and CDR2 (germline): KGHSH, LQKENI. The CDR3 sequence is 16 residues long. CDR3 bases: TGTGCCAGCTCACCCCTGCCGGGGCGGACGTCCTACGAGCAGTACTTC. Translated, it gives CASSPLPGRTSYEQYF.

The rearrangement uses TRBV5-5 and TRBJ1-1; unclear D gene. This CDR3 is built from 13 residues. Germline V gives CDR1 SGHKS, CDR2 YYEKEE (reference sequence). The V end was cut by 0 bases, the J end by 4 bases, with 7 bases between. The CDR3 region has the DNA TGTGCCAGCAGCTTGGATGTTCCCACTGAAGCTTTCTTT. It specifies CASSLDVPTEAFF.

CDR3 bases: TGCGCCAGCAGCCAAGTGGGTTTGGATTCACCCCTCCACTTT. It encodes CASSQVGLDSPLHF. The chain has TRBV4-1 and TRBJ1-6; D call uncertain. This CDR3 region has 14 residues. CDR1 MGHRA and CDR2 YSYEKL come from the germline V gene. With 1 base removed from V and 8 bases from J, the gap between germline ends came to 9 bases.

The rearrangement uses TRBV5-1 and TRBJ1-1, with unresolved D. The germline CDR1 and CDR2 sequences are SGHRS and YFSETQ. The CDR3 totals 15 residues. The V end was cut by 0 bases, the J end by 5 bases, with 14 bases between. CDR3 in DNA: TGCGCCAGCAGCTTGGGGGCCCCCCCGGCAACTGAAGCTTTCTTT. Protein sequence: CASSLGAPPATEAFF.

The chain recombines TRBV24-1 with TRBJ2-2, with 7 bases fitting TRBD1. Germline V lookup: CDR1 KGHDR, CDR2 SFDVKD. This CDR3 spans 16 amino acids. After removal of 9 bases from V and 0 bases from J, the junction contained 9 bases not matched to a gene. Here the CDR3 DNA reads TGTGCCACCTCCTCCGCGACAGGGTCGAACACCGGGGAGCTGTTTTTT. Protein: CATSSATGSNTGELFF.

The chain has TRBV2 and TRBJ1-5, with 8 bases identical to TRBD1. CDR1 and CDR2 from the germline V gene are SNHLY and FYNNEI. The J segment lost 6 bases and the V segment lost 5 bases, leaving 6 bases of the junction unmatched. CDR3 length equals 14 residues. CDR3 residues: CASSQQGVRQPQHF. DNA for the CDR3: TGTGCCAGCAGTCAACAGGGGGTTCGTCAGCCCCAGCATTTT. Looking up the rest from reference TRBV2 and TRBJ1-5 gives the full variable domain: EPEVTQTPSHQVTQMGQEVILRCVPISNHLYFYWYRQILGQKVEFLVSFYNNEISEKSEIFDDQFSVERPDGSNFTLKIRSTKLEDSAMYFCASSQQGVRQPQHFGDGTRLSIL.

The chain recombines TRBV19 with TRBJ2-1; TRBD1 is a possible D gene (5 bases). Trimming shortened V by 3 bases and J by 3 bases, and 12 bases separated the two germline ends. Germline lookup yields CDR1 LNHDA and CDR2 SQIVND (reference sequence). The CDR3 is 15 residues long. CDR3 coding DNA: TGTGCCAGTAGTATTTCGTCGACAGTCTACAATGAGCAGTTCTTC. Translated: CASSISSTVYNEQFF.

The chain employs TRBV3-1 (or the pseudogene TRBV3-2) and TRBJ2-2; 7 nucleotides match TRBD2. This CDR3 is 16 amino acids long. Germline V gene lookup returns CDR1 LGHDT and CDR2 YNNKEL (reference sequence). J lost 4 bases, V lost 1 base, and 6 bases had no gene match. CDR3 residues: CASSQVVASGTGELFF. CDR3 DNA: TGTGCCAGCAGCCAAGTAGTGGCTAGCGGCACCGGGGAGCTGTTTTTT.

CDR3 DNA sequence: TGTGCCAGCAGTCCCCGAGGTTTTGCAGATACGCAGTATTTT. Protein sequence: CASSPRGFADTQYF. The rearrangement uses TRBV28 and TRBJ2-3, with D unclear. Deletions cut 5 bases from V and 4 bases from J, with 13 bases between. From germline, CDR1 is MDHEN and CDR2 SYDVKM. The CDR3 totals 14 residues.

This chain connects TRBV5-1 to TRBJ2-3; no clear D. The V gene lost 3 bases and the J gene lost 6 bases, with 11 bases spanning the gap. The length of the CDR3 is 13 residues. CDR1 is SGHRS, CDR2 YFSETQ, per germline. CDR3 DNA: TGCGCCAGCAGCTCCCCAACAAAGGATACGCAGTATTTT. Its translation: CASSSPTKDTQYF.